These 25 T cell receptor beta chains share one sample of origin, sequenced in a study of blood T cell repertoires in COVID-19. Assay used: immunoSEQ multiplex PCR; TCRdb lists only in-frame clones, some missing. Here the sample spans 97,000 or so clones, roughly 80% being singletons. Sample: peripheral blood. Receptors originate from a human donor in a cohort sampled during active COVID-19.

This chain connects TRBV7-2 to TRBJ2-5; a possible D gene is TRBD1 (6 bases). This CDR3 has 15 amino acids. In germline, CDR1 is SGHTA, CDR2 FQGNSA. V was shortened by 5 bases and J by 2 bases, with 15 bases between the two germline ends. For the CDR3, the DNA is TGTGCCAGCAGCGCGCCGGGACAAAGACAAGAGACCCAGTACTTC. Translation gives CASSAPGQRQETQYF.

The rearrangement uses TRBV10-3 and TRBJ1-2, with D uncertain. Germline loops: CDR1 ENHRY, CDR2 SYGVKD. V was pared by 3 bases and J by 0 bases, with 5 bases between. The length of the CDR3 is 13 residues. DNA of the CDR3: TGTGCCATCAGTGATGCAGCTAACTATGGCTACACCTTC. It yields the protein CAISDAANYGYTF.

The CDR3 sequence is CASSVLGREYEQYF. DNA for the CDR3: TGTGCCAGCAGCGTCTTGGGGAGGGAGTACGAGCAGTACTTC. This chain joins TRBV5-4 and TRBJ2-7; the match to TRBD2 covers 7 bases. This CDR3 is built from 14 residues. Germline assignment: CDR1 SGHNT and CDR2 YYREEE (reference sequence). V gave up 4 bases and J gave up 4 bases; unmatched junction bases: 8.

The chain uses TRBV24-1 and TRBJ2-3, with 8 bases aligning to TRBD2. The CDR3 length is 17 residues. V was pared by 4 bases and J by 3 bases, with 11 bases of the junction left unmatched. Germline V gene sequence: CDR1 KGHDR, CDR2 SFDVKD. DNA of the CDR3: TGTGCCACCAGTGACTTGACCGGGGGGGAACTGACAGATACGCAGTATTTT. This codes for CATSDLTGGELTDTQYF.

This chain uses TRBV18 with TRBJ2-3; D remains unclear. The germline CDR1 and CDR2 sequences are KGHSH and LQKENI. V lost 1 base and J lost 4, with 15 bases in between. The length of the CDR3 is 16 residues. In DNA form, the CDR3 reads TGTGCCAGCTCACCACAAACACCCGTCTCACCAGATACGCAGTATTTT. This sequence encodes CASSPQTPVSPDTQYF.

V and J are TRBV2 and TRBJ2-3; 12 bases align to TRBD2. CDR3 length equals 15 residues. Germline V CDR1 and CDR2: SNHLY, FYNNEI. V lost 4 bases to trimming and J lost 1 base; unmatched junction nucleotides: 0. In DNA form, the CDR3 reads TGTGCCAGCAGTGGACTAGCGGGGGGCACAGATACGCAGTATTTT. Translation gives CASSGLAGGTDTQYF.

The rearrangement links TRBV2 to TRBJ2-2, with no clear D. The germline V gene encodes CDR1 SNHLY and CDR2 FYNNEI. The length of the CDR3 is 13 residues. Trimming removed 6 bases at V and 3 bases at J, with 8 bases between. CDR3 loop: CASSPDYTGELFF. In DNA form, the CDR3 reads TGTGCCAGCAGCCCAGATTACACCGGGGAGCTGTTTTTT.

The chain is built from TRBV28 and TRBJ2-6, with a possible D match to TRBD1 (6 bases). Germline CDR1 is MDHEN and CDR2 is SYDVKM. The CDR3 has 16 amino acids. V was clipped by 4 bases and J by 0 bases, with 10 bases between them. CDR3 nucleotide sequence: TGTGCCAGCAGTTCACCAGGGGACTCTGGGGCCAACGTCCTGACTTTC. It translates to CASSSPGDSGANVLTF.

The DNA for the CDR3 is TGTGCCAGCAGCTTAGGGGCAGGGCCAGGAAACACCATATATTTT. The encoded protein is CASSLGAGPGNTIYF. V and J are TRBV7-2 and TRBJ1-3, with D possibly TRBD1 on 5 matching bases. Germline lookup yields CDR1 SGHTA and CDR2 FQGNSA. Trimming cost V 1 base and J 4 bases, with 11 bases left between them. The CDR3 length is 15 residues.

The chain employs TRBV9 and TRBJ1-2; D not certain. Germline V CDR1 and CDR2: SGDLS, YYNGEE. With 4 bases removed from V and 3 bases from J, the gap between germline ends came to 10 bases. The CDR3 has 13 residues. The DNA for the CDR3 is TGTGCCAGCAGCCCAGCCCAGGACTATGGCTACACCTTC. This codes for CASSPAQDYGYTF.

This clone came up a few times. The chain couples TRBV3-1 (or the pseudogene TRBV3-2) to TRBJ2-5, with 11 bases identical to TRBD2. The CDR3 has 14 residues. Germline-derived CDR1 and CDR2 are LGHDT and YNNKEL (reference sequence). V lost 6 bases to trimming and J lost 1 base; unmatched junction nucleotides: 1. This chain's CDR3 is CASRGTSGQETQYF. The CDR3 coding sequence is TGTGCCAGCAGGGGGACTAGCGGCCAAGAGACCCAGTACTTC.

V gene TRBV11-1 combines with J gene TRBJ2-2; tentatively, D is TRBD1 (6 bases). Between the trimmed V and J ends, which lost 6 bases and 5 bases, there was a span of 13 bases. CDR1 and CDR2 from the germline V gene are SGHAT and FQDESV (reference sequence). CDR3 length: 14 residues. CDR3 sequence reads: CASRAPQGTGELFF. The CDR3 region has the DNA TGTGCCAGCAGGGCCCCACAGGGTACCGGGGAGCTGTTTTTT.

This clone was seen more than once but under ten times. CDR3 sequence: CASSLEPFRDGYTF. The CDR3 DNA reads TGTGCCAGCAGCTTGGAACCCTTCCGCGATGGCTACACCTTC. V gene TRBV5-5 combines with J gene TRBJ1-2; D ambiguous. Trimming took off 0 bases at V and 6 bases at J, with 12 bases between the two ends. The CDR3 length is 14 residues. Germline CDR1 reads SGHKS; CDR2 reads YYEKEE (reference sequence).

This clone was counted a few times. The V and J genes are TRBV25-1 and TRBJ1-6; possible D gene TRBD1, 6 bases. The V end lost 7 bases, the J end lost 2 bases, and 12 bases lay between the germline ends. CDR3 length equals 15 residues. Germline CDR1 reads MGHDK; CDR2 reads SYGVNS. The CDR3 DNA is TGTGCCAGCACTAAGACAGGCGCCTATAATTCACCCCTCCACTTT. It translates to CASTKTGAYNSPLHF.

The chain uses TRBV18 and TRBJ1-6; D gene uncertain. CDR1 and CDR2 from the germline V gene are KGHSH and LQKENI. The CDR3 length is 13 residues. Trimming took off 5 bases at V and 7 bases at J, with 9 bases between the two ends. In DNA form, the CDR3 reads TGTGCCAGCTCAGAGGGTCGAAATTCACCCCTCCACTTT. Amino acid sequence: CASSEGRNSPLHF.

This clone was observed a few times. The chain uses TRBV7-9 and TRBJ1-3; TRBD1 is a possible D gene (5 bases). CDR1 and CDR2 (germline): SEHNR, FQNEAQ (reference sequence). The CDR3 spans 18 residues. V lost 2 bases, J lost 2 bases, and 19 bases lay in between. CDR3 nucleotides: TGTGCCAGCAGCTTACCCACAGACAGACCCGTGACTGGAAACACCATATATTTT. Its protein is CASSLPTDRPVTGNTIYF.

V usage is TRBV27 and J usage is TRBJ1-6; D possibly corresponds to TRBD1 (5 bases). The V end lost 6 bases, the J end lost 7 bases, and 13 bases lay between the germline ends. The CDR3 sequence is 14 residues long. In germline, CDR1 is MNHEY, CDR2 SMNVEV (reference sequence). In DNA, the CDR3 is TGTGCCAGCAGATTAGACAGCTGGAATTCACCCCTCCACTTT. Protein: CASRLDSWNSPLHF.

This clone has only a few counts. The chain has TRBV5-8 and TRBJ2-5; 7 bases line up with TRBD1. J lost 5 bases, V lost 0 bases, and 7 bases had no gene match. Per germline, CDR1 SGHTS and CDR2 YDEGEE. This CDR3 comprises 15 residues. The CDR3 DNA reads as TGTGCCAGCAGCTTGGAGGGACGCAGGGGGGAGACCCAGTACTTC. It yields the protein CASSLEGRRGETQYF.

The chain has TRBV7-8 and TRBJ2-1; D may be TRBD1 (7 bases). CDR1 SGHVS and CDR2 FQNEAQ come from the germline V gene. This CDR3 has 13 amino acids. The germline V and J ends were trimmed by 5 bases and 4 bases, with 9 bases remaining between them. The CDR3 DNA sequence: TGTGCCAGCAGCGCGGGACAGTACAATGAGCAGTTCTTC. As protein: CASSAGQYNEQFF. Looking up the rest from reference TRBV7-8 and TRBJ2-1 gives the full variable domain: GAGVSQSPRYKVAKRGQDVALRCDPISGHVSLFWYQQALGQGPEFLTYFQNEAQLDKSGLPSDRFFAERPEGSVSTLKIQRTQQEDSAVYLCASSAGQYNEQFFGPGTRLTVL.

The rearrangement links TRBV6-5 to TRBJ2-7, with 9 positions matching TRBD2. V gave up 7 bases and J gave up 4 bases; unmatched junction bases: 8. Germline CDR1 and CDR2: MNHEY and SVGAGI. The CDR3 covers 14 residues. CDR3 in amino acids: CASTKGAGGYEQYF. The DNA for the CDR3 is TGTGCCAGCACTAAAGGAGCGGGGGGTTACGAGCAGTACTTC.

The chain is built from TRBV7-7 and TRBJ2-4; 13 nucleotides agree with TRBD2. Germline assignment: CDR1 SSHAT and CDR2 FNYEAQ (reference sequence). The CDR3 is 20 amino acids. V was clipped by 5 bases and J by 0 bases; unmatched bases: 13. CDR3 in amino acids: CASSLRLAGGQILAKNIQYF. The CDR3 nucleotides read TGTGCCAGCAGCCTCCGACTAGCGGGGGGCCAGATTCTAGCCAAAAACATTCAGTACTTC.

This clone was picked up a small number of times. The V call is TRBV24-1, the J call TRBJ2-2; a weak D match, TRBD1 (5 bases). V was pared by 5 bases and J by 1 base, with 7 bases between. The CDR3 loop spans 14 amino acids. CDR1 and CDR2 from the germline V gene are KGHDR and SFDVKD. In DNA, the CDR3 is TGTGCCACCAGTGTGGGGCTGAACACCGGGGAGCTGTTTTTT. This gives the protein CATSVGLNTGELFF.

The chain employs TRBV18 and TRBJ2-3, with 12 bases aligning to TRBD2. Germline loops: CDR1 KGHSH, CDR2 LQKENI. The CDR3 is made up of 16 amino acids. V lost 3 bases to trimming and J lost 1 base; unmatched junction nucleotides: 2. The CDR3 protein is CASSPRTSGGTDTQYF. CDR3 bases: TGTGCCAGCTCACCCCGGACTAGCGGGGGCACAGATACGCAGTATTTT.

This CDR3 is CASSLRDTFGTEAFF. CDR3 bases: TGTGCCAGCAGCTTAAGGGACACCTTCGGGACTGAAGCTTTCTTT. V usage is TRBV7-8 and J usage is TRBJ1-1; D possibly corresponds to TRBD1 (6 bases). The CDR3 extends over 15 amino acids. Looked up from germline, CDR1 is SGHVS and CDR2 is FQNEAQ. V gave up 2 bases and J gave up 5 bases, with 15 bases separating them.

This chain uses TRBV5-1 with TRBJ1-3; D might be TRBD1 (5 bases). V gave up 2 bases and J gave up 0 bases, with 6 bases separating them. The CDR3 covers 14 residues. CDR1 is SGHRS and CDR2 is YFSETQ in the germline V gene. The CDR3 bases are TGCGCCAGCAGCTTACAGGCCTCTGGAAACACCATATATTTT. Protein sequence: CASSLQASGNTIYF.